This T cell receptor (beta chain) was identified in a study of identical twins. With 6 bases removed from V and 8 bases from J, the gap between germline ends came to 14 bases. This CDR3 spans 13 amino acids. TCRdb passed the 5' RACE reads through MiXCR, listing each CDR3 protein once. The sample records hundreds of thousands of distinct CDR3 sequences, more than 6.5% being singletons. The data also belong to a second study, concerning yellow fever vaccine responses in identical twins.

The material sequenced was PBMCs. The sequence was obtained from a young woman in good health. The chain recombines TRBV12-3 or TRBV12-4 with TRBJ2-4; TRBD1 might be the D (5 bases). The CDR3, as DNA: TGTGCCAGCAGAACATCAGGGTCGGACATTCAGTACTTC. Translation gives CASRTSGSDIQYF.